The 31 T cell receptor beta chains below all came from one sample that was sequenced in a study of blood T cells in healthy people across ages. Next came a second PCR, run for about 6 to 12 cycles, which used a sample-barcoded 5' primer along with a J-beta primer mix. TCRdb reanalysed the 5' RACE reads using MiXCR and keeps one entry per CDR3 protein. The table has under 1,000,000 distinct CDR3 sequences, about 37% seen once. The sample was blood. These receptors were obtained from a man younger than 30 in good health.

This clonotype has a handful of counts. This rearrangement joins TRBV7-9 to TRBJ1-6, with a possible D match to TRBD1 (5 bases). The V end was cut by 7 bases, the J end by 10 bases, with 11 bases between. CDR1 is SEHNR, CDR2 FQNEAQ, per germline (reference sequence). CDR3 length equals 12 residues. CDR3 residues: CASTQRGSPLHF. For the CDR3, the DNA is TGTGCCAGCACCCAAAGGGGCTCACCCCTCCACTTT.

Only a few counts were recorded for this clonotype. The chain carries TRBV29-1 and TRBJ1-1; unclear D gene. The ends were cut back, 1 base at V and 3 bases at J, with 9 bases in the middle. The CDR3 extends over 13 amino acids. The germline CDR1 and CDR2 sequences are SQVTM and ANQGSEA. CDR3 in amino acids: CSVEVGMDTEAFF. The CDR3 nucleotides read TGCAGCGTTGAAGTGGGAATGGACACTGAAGCTTTCTTT.

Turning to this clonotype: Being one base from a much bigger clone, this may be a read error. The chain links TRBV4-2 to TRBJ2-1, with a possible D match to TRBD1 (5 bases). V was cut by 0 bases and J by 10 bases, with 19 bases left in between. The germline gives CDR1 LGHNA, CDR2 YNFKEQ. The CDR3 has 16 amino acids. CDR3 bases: TGTGCCAGCAGCCAAGACGAACGGCAGGGAACCTACGAGCAGTTCTTC. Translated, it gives CASSQDERQGTYEQFF.

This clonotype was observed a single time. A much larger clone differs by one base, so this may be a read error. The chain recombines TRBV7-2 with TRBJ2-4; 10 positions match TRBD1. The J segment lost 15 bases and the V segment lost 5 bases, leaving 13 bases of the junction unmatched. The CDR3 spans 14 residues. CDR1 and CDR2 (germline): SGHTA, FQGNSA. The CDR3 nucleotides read TGTGCCAGCAGCAACGACAGGGGGCTATACGAGCGGTACTTC. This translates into CASSNDRGLYERYF.

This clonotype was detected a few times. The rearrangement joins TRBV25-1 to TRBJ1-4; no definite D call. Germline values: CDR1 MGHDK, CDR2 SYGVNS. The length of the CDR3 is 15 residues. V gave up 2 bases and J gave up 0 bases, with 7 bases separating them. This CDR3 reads CASSETPATNEKLFF. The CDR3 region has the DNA TGTGCCAGCAGTGAAACGCCTGCAACTAATGAAAAACTGTTTTTT.

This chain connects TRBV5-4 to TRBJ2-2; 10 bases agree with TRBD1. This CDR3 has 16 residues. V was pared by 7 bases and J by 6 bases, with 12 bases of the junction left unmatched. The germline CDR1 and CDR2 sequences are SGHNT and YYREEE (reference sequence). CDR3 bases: TGTGCCAGCTTCAAGGGGGGGACAGGGGACTCCGGGGAGCTGTTTTTT. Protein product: CASFKGGTGDSGELFF.

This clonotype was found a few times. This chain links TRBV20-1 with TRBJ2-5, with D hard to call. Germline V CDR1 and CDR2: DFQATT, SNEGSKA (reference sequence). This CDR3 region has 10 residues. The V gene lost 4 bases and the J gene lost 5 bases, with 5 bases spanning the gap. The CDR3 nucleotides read TGCAGTGCTATGAAGGAGACCCAGTACTTC. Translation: CSAMKETQYF.

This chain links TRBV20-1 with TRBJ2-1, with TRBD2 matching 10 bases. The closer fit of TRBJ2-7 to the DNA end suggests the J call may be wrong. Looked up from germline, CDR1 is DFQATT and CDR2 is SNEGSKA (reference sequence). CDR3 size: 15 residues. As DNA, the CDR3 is TGCAGTGCTAGAGAGGCCACTAGCGGGGTAAATGAGCAGTACTTC. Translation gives CSAREATSGVNEQYF.

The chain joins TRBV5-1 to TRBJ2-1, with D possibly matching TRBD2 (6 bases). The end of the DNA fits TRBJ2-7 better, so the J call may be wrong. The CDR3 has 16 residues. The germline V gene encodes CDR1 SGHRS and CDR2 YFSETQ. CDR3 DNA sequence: TGCGCCAGCAGCTGGGGGGTAGGCGGCTCCTACAATGAGCAGTACTTC. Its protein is CASSWGVGGSYNEQYF.

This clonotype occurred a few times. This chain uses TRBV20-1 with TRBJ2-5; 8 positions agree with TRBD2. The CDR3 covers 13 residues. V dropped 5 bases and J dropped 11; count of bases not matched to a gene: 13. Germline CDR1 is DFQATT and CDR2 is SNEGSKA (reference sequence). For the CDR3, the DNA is TGCAGTGCTTTGGGCCAGCGGGGGTGGGAGCAGTACTTC. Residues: CSALGQRGWEQYF.

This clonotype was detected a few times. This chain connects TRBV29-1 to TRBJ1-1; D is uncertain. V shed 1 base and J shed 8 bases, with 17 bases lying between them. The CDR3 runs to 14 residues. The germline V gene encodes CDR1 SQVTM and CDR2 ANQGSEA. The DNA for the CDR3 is TGCAGCGTTGAAGGGAGGATAAGGGCCAGAGAAGCTTTCTTT. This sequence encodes CSVEGRIRAREAFF.

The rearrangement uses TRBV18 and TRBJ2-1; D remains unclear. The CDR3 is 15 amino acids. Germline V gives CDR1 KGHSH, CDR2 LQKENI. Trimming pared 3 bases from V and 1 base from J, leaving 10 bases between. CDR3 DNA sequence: TGTGCCAGCTCACCCCCGTGGGCATCCTACAATGAGCAGTTCTTC. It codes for CASSPPWASYNEQFF. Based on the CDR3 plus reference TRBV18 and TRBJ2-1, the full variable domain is NAGVMQNPRHLVRRRGQEARLRCSPMKGHSHVYWYRQLPEEGLKFMVYLQKENIIDESGMPKERFSAEFPKEGPSILRIQQVVRGDSAAYFCASSPPWASYNEQFFGPGTRLTVL.

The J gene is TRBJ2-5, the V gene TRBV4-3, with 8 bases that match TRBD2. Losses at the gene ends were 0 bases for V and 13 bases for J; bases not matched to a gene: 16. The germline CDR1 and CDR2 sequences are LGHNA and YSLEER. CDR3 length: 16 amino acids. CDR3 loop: CASSQDLTSGYNERYF. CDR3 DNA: TGCGCCAGCAGCCAAGATCTCACTAGCGGATACAATGAGCGGTACTTC.

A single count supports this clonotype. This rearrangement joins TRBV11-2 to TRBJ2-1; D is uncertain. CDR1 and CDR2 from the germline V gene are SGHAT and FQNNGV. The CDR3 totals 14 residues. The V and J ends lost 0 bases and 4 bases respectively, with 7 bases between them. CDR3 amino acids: CASSLDLRYNEQFF. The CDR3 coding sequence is TGTGCCAGCAGCTTAGATCTGCGGTACAATGAGCAGTTCTTC. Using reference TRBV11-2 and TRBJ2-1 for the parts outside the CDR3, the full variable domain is EAGVAQSPRYKIIEKRQSVAFWCNPISGHATLYWYQQILGQGPKLLIQFQNNGVVDDSQLPKDRFSAERLKGVDSTLKIQPAKLEDSAVYLCASSLDLRYNEQFFGPGTRLTVL.

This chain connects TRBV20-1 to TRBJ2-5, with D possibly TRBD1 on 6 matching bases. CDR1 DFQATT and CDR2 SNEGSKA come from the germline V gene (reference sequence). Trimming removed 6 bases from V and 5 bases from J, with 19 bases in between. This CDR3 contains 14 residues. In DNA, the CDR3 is TGCAGTGCCCCGAGGGGGTTGGCCTGGGAGACCCAGTACTTC. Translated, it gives CSAPRGLAWETQYF.

In DNA, the CDR3 is TGTGCCAGCAGCTTAGCGGACTGGGGCACCGGGGAGCTGTTTTTT. Amino acid sequence: CASSLADWGTGELFF. The chain uses TRBV11-1 and TRBJ2-2; TRBD2 is a possible D gene (5 bases). Per germline, CDR1 SGHAT and CDR2 FQDESV (reference sequence). Between the trimmed V and J ends, which lost 0 bases and 4 bases, there was a span of 9 bases. The CDR3 runs to 15 residues.

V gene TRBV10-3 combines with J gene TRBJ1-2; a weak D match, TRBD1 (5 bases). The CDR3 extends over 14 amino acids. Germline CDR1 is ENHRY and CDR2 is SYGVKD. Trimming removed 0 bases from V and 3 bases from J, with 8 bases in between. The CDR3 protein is CAISESKGYYGYTF. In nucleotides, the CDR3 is TGTGCCATCAGTGAGTCGAAGGGGTACTATGGCTACACCTTC.

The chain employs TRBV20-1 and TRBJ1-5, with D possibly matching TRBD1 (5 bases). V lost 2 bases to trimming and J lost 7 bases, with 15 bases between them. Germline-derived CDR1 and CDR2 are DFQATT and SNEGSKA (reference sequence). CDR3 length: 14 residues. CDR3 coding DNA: TGCAGTGCTAGATCAGGACAAGAGTGGCAGCCCCAGCATTTT. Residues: CSARSGQEWQPQHF.

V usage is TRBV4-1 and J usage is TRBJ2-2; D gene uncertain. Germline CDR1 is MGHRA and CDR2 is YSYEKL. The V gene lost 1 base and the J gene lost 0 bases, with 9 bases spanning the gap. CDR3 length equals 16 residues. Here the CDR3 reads CASSQVPSTNTGELFF. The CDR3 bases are TGCGCCAGCAGCCAAGTACCCAGTACGAACACCGGGGAGCTGTTTTTT.

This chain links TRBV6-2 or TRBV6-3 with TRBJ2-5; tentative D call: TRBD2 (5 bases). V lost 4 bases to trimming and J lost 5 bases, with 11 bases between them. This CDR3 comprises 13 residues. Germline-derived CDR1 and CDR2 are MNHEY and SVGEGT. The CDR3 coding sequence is TGTGCCAGCAGTTGGGCGGGTACGGAGACCCAGTACTTC. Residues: CASSWAGTETQYF.

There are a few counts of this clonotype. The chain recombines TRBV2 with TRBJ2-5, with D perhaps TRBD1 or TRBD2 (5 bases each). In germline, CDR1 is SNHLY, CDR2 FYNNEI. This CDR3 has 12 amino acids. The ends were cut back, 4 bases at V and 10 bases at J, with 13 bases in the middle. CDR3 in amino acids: CASSAGREDQYF. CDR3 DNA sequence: TGTGCCAGCAGTGCGGGGCGAGAGGACCAGTACTTC.

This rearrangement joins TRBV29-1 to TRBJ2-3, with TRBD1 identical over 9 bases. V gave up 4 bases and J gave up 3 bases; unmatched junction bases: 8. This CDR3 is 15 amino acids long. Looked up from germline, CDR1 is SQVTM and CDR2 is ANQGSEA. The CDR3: CSVGDRGKGTDTQYF. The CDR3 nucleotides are TGCAGCGTTGGCGACAGGGGGAAGGGGACAGATACGCAGTATTTT.

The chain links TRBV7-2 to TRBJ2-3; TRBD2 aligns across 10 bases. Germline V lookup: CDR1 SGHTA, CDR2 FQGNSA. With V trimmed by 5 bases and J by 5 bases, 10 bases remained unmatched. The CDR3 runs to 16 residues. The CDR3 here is CASSPRLAGVGDTQYF. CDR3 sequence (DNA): TGTGCCAGCAGCCCCCGGCTAGCGGGGGTCGGAGATACGCAGTATTTT.

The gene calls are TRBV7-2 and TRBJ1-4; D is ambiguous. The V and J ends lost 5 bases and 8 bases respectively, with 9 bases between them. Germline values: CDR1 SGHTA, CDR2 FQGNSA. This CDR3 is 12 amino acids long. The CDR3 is CASSGAVEKLFF. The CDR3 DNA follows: TGTGCCAGCAGCGGAGCGGTGGAAAAACTGTTTTTT.

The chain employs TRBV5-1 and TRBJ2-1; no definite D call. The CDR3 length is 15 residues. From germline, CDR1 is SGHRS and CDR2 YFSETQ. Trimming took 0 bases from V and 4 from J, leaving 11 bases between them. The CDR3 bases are TGCGCCAGCAGCTTGGTCCACAACCTATACAATGAGCAGTTCTTC. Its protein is CASSLVHNLYNEQFF.

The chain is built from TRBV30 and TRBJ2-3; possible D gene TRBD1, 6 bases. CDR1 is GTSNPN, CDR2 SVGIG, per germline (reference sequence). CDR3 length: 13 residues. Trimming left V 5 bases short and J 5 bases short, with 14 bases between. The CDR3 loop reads CAWAQGIRDTQYF. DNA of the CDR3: TGTGCCTGGGCGCAGGGGATAAGAGATACGCAGTATTTT.

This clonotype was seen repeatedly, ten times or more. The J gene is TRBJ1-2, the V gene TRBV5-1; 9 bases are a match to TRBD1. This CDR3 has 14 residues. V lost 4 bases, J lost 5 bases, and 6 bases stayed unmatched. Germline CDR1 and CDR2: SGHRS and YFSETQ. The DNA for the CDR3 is TGCGCCAGCAGCCTTTCACAGGGGGCGTATGGCTACACCTTC. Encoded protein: CASSLSQGAYGYTF.

The CDR3 spells CASSPIAGDNEQFF. CDR3 coding DNA: TGTGCCAGCTCACCCATAGCCGGGGACAATGAGCAGTTCTTC. The rearrangement joins TRBV18 to TRBJ2-1, with D tentatively TRBD2 (5 bases). With 3 bases removed from V and 5 bases from J, the gap between germline ends came to 11 bases. This CDR3 is 14 amino acids long. Germline CDR1 is KGHSH and CDR2 is LQKENI.

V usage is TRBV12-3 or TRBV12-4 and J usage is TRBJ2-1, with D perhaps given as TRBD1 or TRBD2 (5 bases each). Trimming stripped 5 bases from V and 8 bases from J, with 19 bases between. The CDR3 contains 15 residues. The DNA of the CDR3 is TGTGCCAGCAGTGTCTCCGGGGCAGGGACCGATGAGCAGTTCTTC. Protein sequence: CASSVSGAGTDEQFF.

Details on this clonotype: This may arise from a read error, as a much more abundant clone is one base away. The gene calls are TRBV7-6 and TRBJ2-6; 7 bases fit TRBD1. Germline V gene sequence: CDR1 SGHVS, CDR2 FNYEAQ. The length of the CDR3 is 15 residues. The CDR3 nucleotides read TGTGCCGGCAGCCTACAGGGGTTCGGGGCCAACGTCCTGACTTTC. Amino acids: CAGSLQGFGANVLTF.

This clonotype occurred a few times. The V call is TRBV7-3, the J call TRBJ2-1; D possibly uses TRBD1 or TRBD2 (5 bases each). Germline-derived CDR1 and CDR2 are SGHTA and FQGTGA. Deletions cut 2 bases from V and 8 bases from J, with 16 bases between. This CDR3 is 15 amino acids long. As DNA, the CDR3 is TGTGCCAGCAGCTTAGGGGGTGGGGGAGCTGATGAGCAGTTCTTC. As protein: CASSLGGGGADEQFF.